This T cell receptor (beta chain) appears in the sequencing data of a study of OX40 agonist ivuxolimab in advanced cancers. Only in-frame clones appear in the TCRdb table, and some are missing; sequencing was by immunoSEQ multiplex PCR. Of 96,000 or so clones listed, about 80% are singletons. This CDR3 spans 14 amino acids. The sequence was obtained from an adult with an advanced solid tumor such as melanoma, head and neck, liver or kidney cancer. The gene calls are TRBV21-1 and TRBJ2-7; no DNA check was done on the table's D call, TRBD2. TRBV21-1 is a pseudogene. Sequencing used CD4+ or CD8+ T cells sorted from blood, obtained in a trial of the OX40 agonist ivuxolimab. The CDR3 DNA reads TGTGCCAGCAGCGACCGGGACTCCTCCTACGAGCAGTACTTC. This encodes CASSDRDSSYEQYF.